One sample yielded the 30 T cell receptor beta chains listed below, sequenced in a study of Ad26.COV2.S vaccination and SARS-CoV-2 variants. Treatment reported: some 20 received Ad26.COV2.S at low or high dose, single or two shots; 5 received placebo; per-sample allocation not given. Repertoires come from day 63 after the first vaccine or placebo injection. Produced via immunoSEQ multiplex PCR; TCRdb's table is partial and in-frame only. The data contain around 270,000 clones, 87% of them singletons. The source material was peripheral blood, sampled in a trial of Ad26.COV2.S vaccine versus placebo. These receptors all come from a person aged 18-60 years who received the Ad26.COV2.S COVID-19 vaccine or a placebo.

The V gene is TRBV29-1, the J gene TRBJ2-3, with TRBD2 identical over 13 bases. Germline V gene data show CDR1 as SQVTM and CDR2 as ANQGSEA. This CDR3 is 16 amino acids long. The trim removed 5 bases at V and 4 bases at J, leaving 9 bases unmatched. CDR3 sequence: CSVLRRLAGGPDTQYF. In nucleotides, the CDR3 is TGCAGCGTTCTTCGAAGACTAGCGGGAGGACCAGATACGCAGTATTTT.

The chain couples TRBV4-3 to TRBJ1-4; unclear D gene. The CDR3 totals 15 residues. Trimming took 1 base from V and 4 from J, leaving 10 bases between them. Germline V gives CDR1 LGHNA, CDR2 YSLEER. In DNA form, the CDR3 reads TGCGCCAGCAGCCAAGCGGGGATCGGTAATGAAAAACTGTTTTTT. Protein product: CASSQAGIGNEKLFF.

The V call is TRBV24-1, the J call TRBJ2-3; D is possibly TRBD2 (5 bases). The CDR3 consists of 16 residues. V lost 0 bases and J 5 bases, leaving 14 bases between the germline ends. From germline, CDR1 is KGHDR and CDR2 SFDVKD. Here the CDR3 DNA reads TGTGCCACCAGTGATTTGACGGCCCGGGGAGTAGATACGCAGTATTTT. Translating it yields CATSDLTARGVDTQYF.

The V and J genes are TRBV5-1 and TRBJ1-5; 7 bases map to TRBD1. The V segment lost 0 bases and the J segment 11 bases; nucleotides outside the gene matches: 8. The CDR3 runs 14 residues. The V gene's germline CDR1 is SGHRS and CDR2 YFSETQ. The CDR3 DNA follows: TGCGCCAGCAGCTTGGGGGACAGTGGGGCCACCCAGCATTTT. This codes for CASSLGDSGATQHF.

The V and J genes are TRBV6-5 and TRBJ2-1, with 7 bases fitting TRBD2. J lost 7 bases, V lost 7 bases, and 7 bases had no gene match. CDR3 size: 13 residues. Germline CDR1 and CDR2: MNHEY and SVGAGI. CDR3 coding DNA: TGTGCCAGCACCCGGGGGGATTCAAATGAGCAGTTCTTC. It translates to CASTRGDSNEQFF.

This clone was seen once. J is TRBJ2-7 and V is TRBV11-1, with D perhaps matching TRBD1 (5 bases). V was clipped by 5 bases and J by 3 bases, with 8 bases between them. CDR1 and CDR2 from the germline V gene are SGHAT and FQDESV (reference sequence). The length of the CDR3 is 12 residues. This chain's CDR3 is CASSPDSYEQYF. The CDR3 coding sequence is TGTGCCAGCAGCCCCGACAGCTACGAGCAGTACTTC.

The chain employs TRBV11-2 and TRBJ2-3; D may be TRBD1 (6 bases). This CDR3 comprises 14 residues. V was clipped by 4 bases and J by 2 bases, with 10 bases between them. The germline CDR1 and CDR2 sequences are SGHAT and FQNNGV. The chain's CDR3 is CASSSWTDTDTQYF. CDR3 nucleotide sequence: TGTGCCAGCAGCTCTTGGACAGACACAGATACGCAGTATTTT.

The chain employs TRBV5-8 and TRBJ2-1; tentatively, D is TRBD2 (6 bases). The germline CDR1 and CDR2 sequences are SGHTS and YDEGEE. The CDR3 extends over 15 amino acids. Trimming took 0 bases from V and 0 from J, leaving 7 bases between them. The CDR3 here is CASSLAGVSYNEQFF. CDR3 in DNA: TGTGCCAGCAGCTTGGCGGGGGTCTCCTACAATGAGCAGTTCTTC.

V usage is TRBV25-1 and J usage is TRBJ1-2, with D possibly matching TRBD1 (5 bases). The CDR3 totals 12 residues. CDR1 and CDR2 from the germline V gene are MGHDK and SYGVNS. V dropped 7 bases and J dropped 11 bases, with 17 bases sitting between them. The CDR3 coding sequence is TGTGCCAGCACCAATCCGTCCGGGGGTTACACCTTC. Protein product: CASTNPSGGYTF.

The CDR3 bases are TGTGCCAGCAGACCGGGGGGCATATACTACAATGAGCAGTTCTTC. Residues: CASRPGGIYYNEQFF. The V gene is TRBV6-6, the J gene TRBJ2-1, with D possibly TRBD2 on 7 matching bases. The germline gives CDR1 MNHNY, CDR2 SVGAGI (reference sequence). Trimming shortened V by 6 bases and J by 3 bases, and 15 bases separated the two germline ends. CDR3 size: 15 residues.

The chain employs TRBV10-1 and TRBJ2-1; D possibly corresponds to TRBD2 (7 bases). Trimming cost V 4 bases and J 7 bases, with 26 bases left between them. Germline V gene lookup returns CDR1 WNHNN and CDR2 SYGVQD (reference sequence). The CDR3 contains 18 residues. CDR3 amino acids: CASSVTQREWGGGNEQFF. In DNA, the CDR3 is TGCGCCAGCAGTGTAACACAGCGAGAGTGGGGGGGCGGGAATGAGCAGTTCTTC.

The chain has TRBV2 and TRBJ1-5, with D possibly being TRBD1 (5 bases). V was trimmed by 4 bases and J by 6 bases, leaving 19 bases between them. Per germline, CDR1 SNHLY and CDR2 FYNNEI. CDR3 size: 16 residues. In DNA form, the CDR3 reads TGTGCCAGCAGTGGGACACCCTTCGGGGCAAGTCAGCCCCAGCATTTT. Protein: CASSGTPFGASQPQHF.

This clone was counted once. The chain is built from TRBV12-3 or TRBV12-4 and TRBJ1-2, with 10 bases fitting TRBD1. The CDR3 sequence is 13 residues long. Trimming removed 4 bases from V and 4 bases from J; junction bases left unmatched: 0. In DNA, the CDR3 is TGTGCCAGCAGTTGGACAGGGGGCTATGGCTACACCTTC. Encoded protein: CASSWTGGYGYTF.

V gene TRBV11-2 combines with J gene TRBJ1-3; D not certain. The CDR3 is made up of 14 amino acids. Per the germline V gene, CDR1 is SGHAT and CDR2 is FQNNGV. Trimming removed 1 base from V and 1 base from J, with 5 bases in between. The CDR3 sequence is CASSLAGSGNTIYF. The CDR3 nucleotides are TGTGCCAGCAGCTTAGCCGGGTCTGGAAACACCATATATTTT.

The rearrangement joins TRBV27 to TRBJ2-5; 7 nucleotides match TRBD2. The CDR3 has 16 amino acids. The junction had 10 bases not matched to a gene; V was cut back by 2 bases and J by 4 bases. CDR1 is MNHEY, CDR2 SMNVEV, per germline (reference sequence). The CDR3 sequence: CASSLIGGSLRETQYF. In DNA, the CDR3 is TGTGCCAGCAGTTTAATTGGCGGGAGCTTACGAGAGACCCAGTACTTC.

This clone was detected only once. CDR3 protein: CASSLAGLAGRETQYF. CDR3 nucleotide sequence: TGTGCCAGCAGCTTAGCAGGCCTAGCGGGGCGAGAGACCCAGTACTTC. The chain recombines TRBV7-8 with TRBJ2-5, with 9 positions matching TRBD2. The germline gives CDR1 SGHVS, CDR2 FQNEAQ. J gave up 4 bases and V 0 bases, and 6 bases lay outside the gene matches. This CDR3 is built from 16 residues.

The rearrangement joins TRBV20-1 to TRBJ2-3; 7 bases map to TRBD2. J was trimmed by 2 bases and V by 3 bases; bases with no gene match: 14. The length of the CDR3 is 17 residues. The germline gives CDR1 DFQATT, CDR2 SNEGSKA (reference sequence). The CDR3 region has the DNA TGCAGTGCTAGTCATCGGGGGGTATTGCGGAACACAGATACGCAGTATTTT. Protein product: CSASHRGVLRNTDTQYF.

This chain uses TRBV4-3 with TRBJ1-3, with TRBD1 matching over 7 bases. Germline V gene lookup returns CDR1 LGHNA and CDR2 YSLEER. The V and J ends lost 4 bases and 5 bases, in that order; junction bases with no gene match: 8. The CDR3 is 15 amino acids. The CDR3 region has the DNA TGCGCCAGCAGCCCGAGACAGGGAATGAGAAACACCATATATTTT. Protein sequence: CASSPRQGMRNTIYF.

The rearrangement uses TRBV4-2 and TRBJ2-3; D not certain. The CDR3 consists of 15 residues. Trimming left V 1 base short and J 5 bases short, with 13 bases between. The germline gives CDR1 LGHNA, CDR2 YNFKEQ. The CDR3 sequence is CASSQGGAVEDTQYF. CDR3 DNA sequence: TGTGCCAGCAGCCAAGGGGGTGCGGTGGAAGATACGCAGTATTTT.

The rearrangement joins TRBV7-2 to TRBJ1-4, with D maybe TRBD1 (6 bases). V was cut by 5 bases and J by 7 bases, with 14 bases left in between. Germline-derived CDR1 and CDR2 are SGHTA and FQGNSA. This CDR3 is built from 14 residues. The CDR3 region has the DNA TGTGCCAGCAGCCCGCAGCAGGGGCCTGAAAAACTGTTTTTT. Amino acids: CASSPQQGPEKLFF.

The rearrangement joins TRBV9 to TRBJ2-1; 8 bases agree with TRBD2. J was trimmed by 1 base and V by 0 bases; bases with no gene match: 3. This CDR3 region has 16 residues. The germline V gene has CDR1 SGDLS and CDR2 YYNGEE. The CDR3 loop reads CASSVVCGGSYNEQFF. DNA for the CDR3: TGTGCCAGCAGCGTAGTATGCGGGGGGTCCTACAATGAGCAGTTCTTC.

The chain carries TRBV6-9 and TRBJ2-7; possible D gene TRBD1, 6 bases. Trimming removed 0 bases from V and 0 bases from J, with 9 bases in between. The CDR3 consists of 15 residues. CDR1 is MNHGY and CDR2 is SVAAGI in the germline V gene. CDR3 sequence reads: CASSYSKDSSYEQYV. In nucleotides, the CDR3 is TGTGCCAGCAGTTATTCTAAGGACAGCTCCTACGAGCAGTACGTC.

The chain recombines TRBV6-2 or TRBV6-3 with TRBJ2-1; no definite D call. Germline V gene sequence: CDR1 MNHEY, CDR2 SVGEGT. CDR3 length: 12 residues. V was trimmed by 2 bases and J by 10 bases, leaving 9 bases between them. CDR3 nucleotides: TGTGCCAGCAGTTACCCGCCGCGGGAGCAGTTCTTC. It specifies CASSYPPREQFF.

The rearrangement joins TRBV4-1 to TRBJ1-6, with TRBD1 as a possible D gene (5 bases). The CDR3 loop spans 13 amino acids. V was shortened by 1 base and J by 8 bases, with 6 bases between the two germline ends. Germline CDR1 reads MGHRA; CDR2 reads YSYEKL. Here the CDR3 reads CASSQAGDSPLHF. The CDR3 DNA reads as TGCGCCAGCAGCCAAGCGGGGGATTCACCCCTCCACTTT.

The V and J genes are TRBV6-5 and TRBJ2-1; 9 bases match TRBD2. Trimming removed 6 bases from V and 7 bases from J; junction bases left unmatched: 7. The CDR3 has 14 residues. CDR1 is MNHEY and CDR2 is SVGAGI in the germline V gene. In DNA form, the CDR3 reads TGTGCCAGCAGAAGACAGCGGGGGGTAAATGAGCAGTTCTTC. Translation: CASRRQRGVNEQFF.

In its sample, this clone was seen a few times. The V gene is TRBV11-2, the J gene TRBJ2-2; D is uncertain. The CDR3 is made up of 14 amino acids. Between the trimmed V and J ends, which lost 3 bases and 4 bases, there was a span of 9 bases. The germline V gene has CDR1 SGHAT and CDR2 FQNNGV. The CDR3 bases are TGTGCCAGCAGCTTGGAAGTGGGCACCGGGGAGCTGTTTTTT. This gives the protein CASSLEVGTGELFF.

This clone was counted once. This chain uses TRBV6-6 with TRBJ2-5, with TRBD2 identical over 12 bases. Germline lookup yields CDR1 MNHNY and CDR2 SVGAGI (reference sequence). CDR3 length: 14 amino acids. J gave up 5 bases and V 6 bases, and 4 bases lay outside the gene matches. This CDR3 is CASSRTSGKETQYF. The CDR3 region has the DNA TGTGCCAGCAGCCGGACTAGCGGGAAGGAGACCCAGTACTTC.

This chain connects TRBV6-5 to TRBJ1-2; TRBD1 matches at 7 bases. V lost 2 bases, J lost 3 bases, and 3 bases stayed unmatched. This CDR3 contains 14 residues. Germline V gene data show CDR1 as MNHEY and CDR2 as SVGAGI. The DNA of the CDR3 is TGTGCCAGCAGTTACACAGGGGAGCACTATGGCTACACCTTC. Translating gives CASSYTGEHYGYTF.

The chain joins TRBV12-3 or TRBV12-4 to TRBJ2-1; D possibly matches TRBD1 or TRBD2 (5 bases each). V was pared by 5 bases and J by 3 bases, with 8 bases between. The CDR3 spans 13 residues. CDR3 amino acids: CASSPGGYNEQFF. The CDR3 region has the DNA TGTGCCAGCAGTCCTGGGGGCTACAATGAGCAGTTCTTC.

The genes are TRBV9 and TRBJ2-3; TRBD2 agrees at 13 bases. Germline V lookup: CDR1 SGDLS, CDR2 YYNGEE. There are 19 residues in the CDR3. V gave up 3 bases and J gave up 0 bases; unmatched junction bases: 10. CDR3: CASSAEPGLAGKSTDTQYF. CDR3 nucleotide sequence: TGTGCCAGCAGCGCGGAGCCGGGACTAGCGGGAAAAAGCACAGATACGCAGTATTTT.